This T cell receptor (beta chain) was sequenced during a study of neoadjuvant anti-PD-1 for oral cavity cancer. At the level of the study: Patients mostly received three to four biweekly nivolumab doses at 3 mg/kg before surgery. Patients without progression received a fourth nivolumab dose around day 43, then surgical resection on days 50-56. General study findings and limits: Treg/Th17 ratio rose with pretreatment blood and fell with post-treatment tumor TCRbeta clonality.

No culture or expansion preceded analysis of these blood cells. Method: immunoSEQ multiplex PCR; TCRdb's copy keeps in-frame clones and lacks some. This sample has fewer than 15,000 clones; 60% to 70% occur once, and the top ten carry about 2.2%. Worth noting for this clone: Its antigen remains unidentified.

Germline V lookup: CDR1 MNHEY, CDR2 SVGAGI. Deletions cut 2 bases from V and 0 bases from J, with 11 bases between. The CDR3 runs 16 residues. J is TRBJ1-3 and V is TRBV6-5; unclear D gene. Sequencing was performed on PBMCs, taken before nivolumab (anti-PD-1) treatment. This sequence was found in a person aged 40-85 years with oral cavity squamous cell carcinoma. The CDR3 nucleotides read TGTGCCAGCAGTTACGGGAGCCAGATCTCTGGAAACACCATATATTTT. Translated: CASSYGSQISGNTIYF.